Presented here are 12 T cell receptor beta chains from one specimen sequenced in a study of post-analysis software for immune sequencing data (dated by TCRdb to the mid-2010s). These receptors' targets are unknown. Results and caveats for the whole study, not just this receptor: Several TRBV segments, including TRBV5-6, TRBV5-1 and TRBV20-1, were significantly more frequent in patients than controls.

The library was prepared using PCR. For sequencing, an Illumina HiSeq 2500 was employed. To reduce PCR and sequencing biases, unique molecular identifiers were built into the TCR beta cDNA libraries. TCRdb reanalyzed the raw reads on its own, using fastp at Q25 for trimming and MiXCR for clone calling, and kept in-frame beta chains. CDR3 protein sequences are deduplicated, and each keeps its most common genes and DNA. This sample has some 690,000 distinct CDR3 sequences in its table, and 55% to 60% of those were observed once. Of the sample, approximately 10% falls within the top ten clones. Source material: blood. The receptors derive from a girl aged 2 to 10 with multiple sclerosis.

V and J are TRBV29-1 and TRBJ2-5; 9 bases are shared with TRBD2. This CDR3 region has 18 residues. V shed 0 bases, J shed 4 bases, and the junction held 15 bases outside the gene matches. The germline V gene encodes CDR1 SQVTM and CDR2 ANQGSEA. The CDR3 protein is CSVEDLRGAGGNGETQYF. The DNA of the CDR3 is TGCAGCGTTGAAGATCTTCGGGGAGCGGGAGGCAACGGAGAGACCCAGTACTTC.

The CDR3 nucleotides read TGTGCCAGCAGCTTACTCGGTAGGGGACAGGGATCCTACAATGAGCAGTTCTTC. Translating gives CASSLLGRGQGSYNEQFF. The gene calls are TRBV7-6 and TRBJ2-1; 9 bases map to TRBD1. V lost 2 bases to trimming and J lost 1 base; unmatched junction nucleotides: 9. Germline-derived CDR1 and CDR2 are SGHVS and FNYEAQ. The CDR3 is made up of 18 amino acids.

The genes are TRBV20-1 and TRBJ2-6; maybe TRBD1 (5 bases). Trimming took off 6 bases at V and 0 bases at J, with 12 bases between the two ends. This CDR3 has 15 residues. The germline CDR1 and CDR2 sequences are DFQATT and SNEGSKA (reference sequence). Here the CDR3 reads CSAKTVSSGANVLTF. CDR3 nucleotides: TGCAGTGCGAAGACAGTCTCCTCTGGGGCCAACGTCCTGACTTTC.

CDR3 loop: CASTSALGVNEQFF. The CDR3 region has the DNA TGTGCCAGCACTAGCGCGCTAGGAGTCAATGAGCAGTTCTTC. J is TRBJ2-1 and V is TRBV6-1, with D possibly matching TRBD2 (6 bases). The V end lost 7 bases, the J end lost 6 bases, and 16 bases lay between the germline ends. CDR3 length equals 14 residues. From germline, CDR1 is MNHNS and CDR2 SASEGT.

This clonotype was counted a single time. This rearrangement joins TRBV6-2 or TRBV6-3 to TRBJ2-1; D remains ambiguous. Germline V gene sequence: CDR1 MNHEY, CDR2 SVGEGT. The V gene lost 6 bases and the J gene lost 3 bases, with 9 bases spanning the gap. The CDR3 runs 13 residues. CDR3 loop: CASRGHVYNEQFF. The CDR3 region has the DNA TGTGCCAGCAGAGGCCACGTCTACAATGAGCAGTTCTTC.

This rearrangement joins TRBV5-8 to TRBJ2-5, with D maybe TRBD1 (6 bases). The CDR3 runs 12 residues. V was pared by 6 bases and J by 3 bases, with 9 bases between. The germline V gene has CDR1 SGHTS and CDR2 YDEGEE. For the CDR3, the DNA is TGTGCCAGCACGAGGGGGAAAGAGACCCAGTACTTC. Translation gives CASTRGKETQYF.

The table lists this clonotype with a few counts. V is TRBV20-1 and J is TRBJ2-1; D unresolved. Trimming left V 2 bases short and J 0 bases short, with 11 bases between. Germline CDR1 reads DFQATT; CDR2 reads SNEGSKA (reference sequence). The CDR3 runs 15 residues. In nucleotides, the CDR3 is TGCAGTGCTAGACTCCGCGCCACCTCCTACAATGAGCAGTTCTTC. It translates to CSARLRATSYNEQFF.

The V gene is TRBV6-5, the J gene TRBJ1-5, with 8 bases aligning to TRBD1. The germline V gene encodes CDR1 MNHEY and CDR2 SVGAGI. Germline trimming cut 6 bases from V and 3 bases from J; bases unmatched to any gene: 4. CDR3 size: 14 residues. CDR3 DNA: TGTGCCAGCAGCCGACAGGGGCCCAATCAGCCCCAGCATTTT. Translated, it gives CASSRQGPNQPQHF.

This clonotype was counted only a few times. The gene calls are TRBV5-5 and TRBJ1-5; D is ambiguous. Germline V CDR1 and CDR2: SGHKS, YYEKEE (reference sequence). The CDR3 contains 13 residues. Trimming took off 0 bases at V and 6 bases at J, with 7 bases between the two ends. The CDR3 sequence is CASSLDWGQPQHF. CDR3 bases: TGTGCCAGCAGCTTGGACTGGGGTCAGCCCCAGCATTTT. Complete variable domain (other parts from reference TRBV5-5 and TRBJ1-5): DAGVTQSPTHLIKTRGQQVTLRCSPISGHKSVSWYQQVLGQGPQFIFQYYEKEERGRGNFPDRFSARQFPNYSSELNVNALLLGDSALYLCASSLDWGQPQHFGDGTRLSIL.

This clonotype was counted a few times. This sequence joins TRBV9 and TRBJ2-1; D gene unclear. V lost 0 bases to trimming and J lost 2 bases, with 9 bases between them. In germline, CDR1 is SGDLS, CDR2 YYNGEE. CDR3 size: 15 residues. The CDR3 protein is CASSVEGRTYNEQFF. CDR3 nucleotides: TGTGCCAGCAGCGTAGAAGGCAGAACCTACAATGAGCAGTTCTTC.

The chain links TRBV3-1 to TRBJ2-5, with D perhaps given as TRBD1 or TRBD2 (5 bases each). Looked up from germline, CDR1 is LGHDT and CDR2 is YNNKEL (reference sequence). Trimming took 0 bases from V and 1 from J, leaving 12 bases between them. This CDR3 region has 16 residues. CDR3 protein: CASSQEFGGTQETQYF. The CDR3 DNA sequence: TGTGCCAGCAGCCAAGAATTTGGGGGAACCCAAGAGACCCAGTACTTC.

The gene calls are TRBV3-1 and TRBJ2-7; D is possibly TRBD1 or TRBD2 (6 bases each). In germline, CDR1 is LGHDT, CDR2 YNNKEL (reference sequence). Trimming removed 0 bases at V and 10 bases at J, with 19 bases between. The CDR3 is 15 amino acids. In DNA, the CDR3 is TGTGCCAGCAGCCAAGAAGGGGGAGGCGGTTATGACCAGTACTTC. Protein sequence: CASSQEGGGGYDQYF.